This entry lists 22 T cell receptor beta chains sequenced from one sample in a study of T-cell reconstitution after alpha-beta-depleted transplantation in children. Unique molecular identifiers were used to barcode this TCRbeta library. One entry per CDR3 protein, called by TCRdb with MiXCR from the PCR reads. The sample has about 610,000 distinct CDR3 sequences; roughly a tenth are singletons. The source was PBMCs from the stem cell graft donor, collected from the stem cell graft. These receptors were collected from a human donor who donated a stem cell graft to a child with acute myeloid leukemia.

This clonotype was observed many times. This chain links TRBV6-2 or TRBV6-3 with TRBJ2-3; D unresolved. The V end lost 8 bases, the J end lost 2 bases, and 11 bases lay between the germline ends. The CDR3 has 13 residues. The germline V gene has CDR1 MNHEY and CDR2 SVGEGT. In DNA, the CDR3 is TGTGCCAGCCGGCCGCGGTCCACAGATACGCAGTATTTT. This sequence encodes CASRPRSTDTQYF.

This chain links TRBV30 with TRBJ2-1; possibly TRBD1 or TRBD2 for D (5 bases each). This CDR3 has 11 residues. The germline V gene has CDR1 GTSNPN and CDR2 SVGIG (reference sequence). Trimming removed 4 bases from V and 10 bases from J, with 11 bases in between. The CDR3 spells CAWTTRGEQFF. The CDR3 region has the DNA TGTGCCTGGACCACACGGGGCGAGCAGTTCTTC.

This clonotype was counted ten times or more. This chain joins TRBV6-2 or TRBV6-3 and TRBJ2-7; D is ambiguous. Germline-derived CDR1 and CDR2 are MNHEY and SVGEGT. The CDR3 has 12 residues. Between the trimmed V and J ends, which lost 9 bases and 7 bases, there was a span of 16 bases. This CDR3 reads CASSNSAAEQYF. The CDR3 DNA reads TGTGCCAGTTCGAACTCCGCGGCGGAGCAGTACTTC.

This clonotype was detected only a few times. V usage is TRBV28 and J usage is TRBJ1-5, with a tentative D call TRBD1 (5 bases). CDR1 is MDHEN, CDR2 SYDVKM, per germline. The CDR3 has 12 residues. V lost 6 bases and J 7 bases, leaving 10 bases between the germline ends. CDR3 nucleotides: TGTGCCAGCAGGTCGGGACGGCAGCCCCAGCATTTT. Residues: CASRSGRQPQHF.

In its sample, this clonotype was seen many times. The chain joins TRBV20-1 to TRBJ2-7; D is unresolved. V was cut by 5 bases and J by 4 bases, with 9 bases left in between. This CDR3 spans 11 amino acids. CDR1 is DFQATT and CDR2 is SNEGSKA in the germline V gene (reference sequence). The CDR3 is CSAQTSYEQYF. The CDR3 DNA follows: TGCAGTGCTCAAACATCTTACGAGCAGTACTTC.

The gene calls are TRBV7-9 and TRBJ2-1, with D possibly called TRBD1 or TRBD2 (5 bases each). V was trimmed by 4 bases and J by 4 bases, leaving 14 bases between them. Germline CDR1 is SEHNR and CDR2 is FQNEAQ (reference sequence). This CDR3 region has 15 residues. The CDR3 region is CASSYRDRYYNEQFF. The CDR3 DNA is TGTGCCAGCAGCTACCGGGACCGATATTACAATGAGCAGTTCTTC.

The chain has TRBV7-9 and TRBJ2-1; the D gene could be TRBD1 or TRBD2 (7 bases each). V lost 5 bases to trimming and J lost 13 bases, with 15 bases between them. Germline V gene lookup returns CDR1 SEHNR and CDR2 FQNEAQ (reference sequence). The CDR3 covers 12 residues. The CDR3 here is CASSLAGGAQFF. The DNA of the CDR3 is TGTGCCAGCAGCCTGGCAGGGGGGGCCCAGTTCTTC.

This clonotype appeared a few times. V gene TRBV29-1 combines with J gene TRBJ2-4; D remains unclear. CDR1 is SQVTM and CDR2 is ANQGSEA in the germline V gene. The V end was cut by 8 bases, the J end by 8 bases, with 10 bases between. This CDR3 comprises 10 residues. CDR3 region: CSSSADIQYF. Written as DNA, the CDR3 is TGCAGCTCTTCCGCGGACATTCAGTACTTC.

This clonotype was counted many times. The chain carries TRBV24-1 and TRBJ2-7; TRBD2 aligns across 7 bases. Trimming took 5 bases from V and 4 from J; bases not matched to a gene: 4. CDR3 length equals 13 residues. Germline V lookup: CDR1 KGHDR, CDR2 SFDVKD. The CDR3 is CATSAASGYEQYF. The CDR3 DNA reads as TGTGCCACCAGTGCGGCTAGCGGATACGAGCAGTACTTC.

This clonotype occurred many times. V is TRBV28 and J is TRBJ2-7, with D perhaps matching TRBD2 (5 bases). Trimming pared 4 bases from V and 1 base from J, leaving 8 bases between. The CDR3 sequence is 13 residues long. Germline V gives CDR1 MDHEN, CDR2 SYDVKM. CDR3 sequence: CASSYGISYEQYF. CDR3 bases: TGTGCCAGCAGTTACGGGATTTCCTACGAGCAGTACTTC.

This clonotype was seen only a few times. The chain links TRBV7-2 to TRBJ2-1; D is unresolved. The CDR3 consists of 14 residues. Germline V gene lookup returns CDR1 SGHTA and CDR2 FQGNSA. Trimming took 7 bases from V and 5 from J, leaving 15 bases between them. CDR3 DNA sequence: TGTGCCAGCACCAAATTCCCGGCCAACAATGAGCAGTTCTTC. It specifies CASTKFPANNEQFF.

This clonotype was recorded many times. The chain recombines TRBV5-6 with TRBJ1-1; TRBD1 agrees at 7 bases. The junction had 8 bases not matched to a gene; V was cut back by 2 bases and J by 1 base. This CDR3 has 16 amino acids. Germline V CDR1 and CDR2: SGHDT, YYEEEE. The CDR3 protein is CASSFSSWTGNTEAFF. The CDR3 nucleotides read TGTGCCAGCAGCTTTTCTTCGTGGACAGGGAACACTGAAGCTTTCTTT. The whole variable domain, filled in from reference TRBV5-6 and TRBJ1-1, reads DAGVTQSPTHLIKTRGQQVTLRCSPKSGHDTVSWYQQALGQGPQFIFQYYEEEERQRGNFPDRFSGHQFPNYSSELNVNALLLGDSALYLCASSFSSWTGNTEAFFGQGTRLTVV.

CDR3 sequence: CASSLLSYQETQYF. The CDR3 region has the DNA TGTGCCAGCAGCTTACTATCGTACCAAGAGACCCAGTACTTC. The chain has TRBV7-9 and TRBJ2-5, with unresolved D. Trimming took off 2 bases at V and 0 bases at J, with 7 bases between the two ends. Germline V lookup: CDR1 SEHNR, CDR2 FQNEAQ (reference sequence). This CDR3 has 14 amino acids.

This clonotype has at least ten counts. This chain connects TRBV12-3 or TRBV12-4 to TRBJ2-7; possibly TRBD2 for D (5 bases). V lost 2 bases and J lost 6, with 11 bases in between. The CDR3 has 13 amino acids. The CDR3 region has the DNA TGTGCCAGCAGTTTAAACCCGCGGGTCGAGCAGTACTTC. It yields the protein CASSLNPRVEQYF.

This clonotype was observed a handful of times. This chain joins TRBV28 and TRBJ2-3; 7 positions agree with TRBD1. CDR1 MDHEN and CDR2 SYDVKM come from the germline V gene. J was trimmed by 1 base and V by 7 bases; bases with no gene match: 11. The CDR3 runs 16 residues. For the CDR3, the DNA is TGTGCCAGCACCAAGGCCACAGGGGCGGGCACAGATACGCAGTATTTT. Its protein is CASTKATGAGTDTQYF.

The sample holds many counts of this clonotype. The rearrangement uses TRBV7-8 and TRBJ2-5; D gene uncertain. Germline V lookup: CDR1 SGHVS, CDR2 FQNEAQ. The CDR3 covers 14 residues. The V and J ends lost 3 bases and 2 bases respectively, with 10 bases between them. In DNA, the CDR3 is TGTGCCAGCAGCTTCCCTGCAGCTCAAGAGACCCAGTACTTC. Residues: CASSFPAAQETQYF.

This clonotype occurred many times. The genes are TRBV7-3 and TRBJ1-5; D ambiguous. This CDR3 region has 13 residues. V was cut by 5 bases and J by 5 bases, with 10 bases left in between. The germline CDR1 and CDR2 sequences are SGHTA and FQGTGA. The CDR3 here is CASSQSGDQPQHF. CDR3 nucleotides: TGTGCCAGCAGCCAAAGTGGGGATCAGCCCCAGCATTTT.

This clonotype was observed a few times. The V gene is TRBV6-4, the J gene TRBJ2-1; 13 bases align to TRBD2. V was clipped by 5 bases and J by 9 bases; unmatched bases: 7. The length of the CDR3 is 15 residues. CDR1 MRHNA and CDR2 SNTAGT come from the germline V gene. In DNA form, the CDR3 reads TGTGCCAGCAGTACACTAGCGGGAGGGCCCGGTGAGCAGTTCTTC. This translates into CASSTLAGGPGEQFF.

This clonotype was found many times. This rearrangement joins TRBV20-1 to TRBJ2-3; D not certain. V lost 8 bases and J 1 base, leaving 16 bases between the germline ends. The CDR3 length is 14 residues. CDR1 and CDR2 (germline): DFQATT, SNEGSKA (reference sequence). CDR3 sequence (DNA): TGCAGTCCAATCCAGGTTTCTGGCACAGATACGCAGTATTTT. It translates to CSPIQVSGTDTQYF.

This clonotype turned up a few times. The chain joins TRBV11-2 to TRBJ2-3, with 12 nucleotides matching TRBD2. The junction had 8 bases not matched to a gene; V was cut back by 5 bases and J by 5 bases. Germline assignment: CDR1 SGHAT and CDR2 FQNNGV. The CDR3 is made up of 16 amino acids. In nucleotides, the CDR3 is TGTGCCAGCAGCCCAGGGACTAGCGGGTTTGGAGATACGCAGTATTTT. This translates into CASSPGTSGFGDTQYF.

There are a few counts of this clonotype. This rearrangement joins TRBV9 to TRBJ2-1, with D possibly TRBD2 on 7 matching bases. CDR3 size: 14 residues. From germline, CDR1 is SGDLS and CDR2 YYNGEE. V was clipped by 2 bases and J by 5 bases, with 11 bases between them. In DNA form, the CDR3 reads TGTGCCAGCAGCGTTCGGGGGGCCAACAATGAGCAGTTCTTC. It translates to CASSVRGANNEQFF.

The CDR3: CSVVGSSYGYTF. The CDR3 DNA reads TGCAGCGTTGTAGGCAGTTCCTATGGCTACACCTTC. V usage is TRBV29-1 and J usage is TRBJ1-2; D is uncertain. The CDR3 is made up of 12 amino acids. From germline, CDR1 is SQVTM and CDR2 ANQGSEA. The ends were cut back, 4 bases at V and 4 bases at J, with 10 bases in the middle.